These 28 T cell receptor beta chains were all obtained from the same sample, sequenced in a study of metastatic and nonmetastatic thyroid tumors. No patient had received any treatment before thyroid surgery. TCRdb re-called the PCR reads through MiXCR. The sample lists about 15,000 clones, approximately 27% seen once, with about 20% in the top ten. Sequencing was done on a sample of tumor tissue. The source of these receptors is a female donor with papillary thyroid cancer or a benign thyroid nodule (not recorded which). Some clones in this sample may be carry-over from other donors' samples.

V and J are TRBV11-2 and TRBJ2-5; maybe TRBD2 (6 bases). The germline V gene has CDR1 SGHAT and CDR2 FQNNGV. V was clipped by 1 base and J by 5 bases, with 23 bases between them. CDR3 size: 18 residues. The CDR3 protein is CASSLGVRGRSRGETQYF. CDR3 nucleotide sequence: TGTGCCAGCAGCTTAGGAGTCCGTGGGAGGTCTAGAGGGGAGACCCAGTACTTC.

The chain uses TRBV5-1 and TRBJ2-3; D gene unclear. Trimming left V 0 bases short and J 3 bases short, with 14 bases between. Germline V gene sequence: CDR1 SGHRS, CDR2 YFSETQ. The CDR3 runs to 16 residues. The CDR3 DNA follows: TGCGCCAGCAGCTTGGCCAAAGCGCGAAAGACAGATACGCAGTATTTT. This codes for CASSLAKARKTDTQYF.

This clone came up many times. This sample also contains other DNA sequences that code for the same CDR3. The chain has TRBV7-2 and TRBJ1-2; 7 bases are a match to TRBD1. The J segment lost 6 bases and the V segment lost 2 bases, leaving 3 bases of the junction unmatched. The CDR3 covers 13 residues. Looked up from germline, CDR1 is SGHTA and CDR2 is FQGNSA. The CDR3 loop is CASSLRDSHGYTF. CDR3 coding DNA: TGTGCCAGCAGCTTAAGGGACAGCCATGGCTACACCTTC.

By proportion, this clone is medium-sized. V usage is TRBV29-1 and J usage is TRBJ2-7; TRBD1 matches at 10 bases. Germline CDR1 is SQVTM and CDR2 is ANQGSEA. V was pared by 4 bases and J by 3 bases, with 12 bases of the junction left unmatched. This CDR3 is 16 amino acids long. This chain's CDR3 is CSVAKPGQGIFYEQYF. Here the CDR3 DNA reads TGCAGCGTTGCAAAACCGGGACAGGGGATATTCTACGAGCAGTACTTC.

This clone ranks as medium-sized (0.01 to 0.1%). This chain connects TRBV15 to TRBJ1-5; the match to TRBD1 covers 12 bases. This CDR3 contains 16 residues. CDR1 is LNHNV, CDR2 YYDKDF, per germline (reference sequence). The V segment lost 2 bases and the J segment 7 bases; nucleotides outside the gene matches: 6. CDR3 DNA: TGTGCCACCAGCAGAACCACCGGGACAGGGGGCCAGCCCCAGCATTTT. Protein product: CATSRTTGTGGQPQHF.

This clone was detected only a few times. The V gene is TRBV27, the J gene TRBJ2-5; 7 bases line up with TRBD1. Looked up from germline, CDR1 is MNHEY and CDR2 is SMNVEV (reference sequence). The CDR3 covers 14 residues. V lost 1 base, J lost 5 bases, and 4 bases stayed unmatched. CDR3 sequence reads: CASSLFTGDETQYF. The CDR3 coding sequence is TGTGCCAGCAGTTTATTCACAGGGGATGAGACCCAGTACTTC.

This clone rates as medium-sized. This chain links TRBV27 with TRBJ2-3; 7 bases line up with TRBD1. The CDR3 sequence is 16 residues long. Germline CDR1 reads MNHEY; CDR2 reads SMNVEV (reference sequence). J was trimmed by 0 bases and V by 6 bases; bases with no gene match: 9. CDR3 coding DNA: TGTGCCAGCAGCAACCGAGGGGGCGGGAGCACAGATACGCAGTATTTT. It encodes CASSNRGGGSTDTQYF.

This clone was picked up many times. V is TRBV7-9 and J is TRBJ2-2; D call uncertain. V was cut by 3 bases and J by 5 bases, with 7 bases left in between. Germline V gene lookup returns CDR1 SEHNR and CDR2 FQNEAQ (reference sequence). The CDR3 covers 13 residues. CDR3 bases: TGTGCCAGCAGCTTCCTTAAGACCGGGGAGCTGTTTTTT. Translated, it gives CASSFLKTGELFF.

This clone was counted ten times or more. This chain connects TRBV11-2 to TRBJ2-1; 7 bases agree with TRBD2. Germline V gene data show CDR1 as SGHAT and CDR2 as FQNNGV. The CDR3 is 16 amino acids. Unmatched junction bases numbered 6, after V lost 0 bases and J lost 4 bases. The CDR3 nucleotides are TGTGCCAGCAGCTTAGAGGTCCGGGGAGGGTACAATGAGCAGTTCTTC. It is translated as CASSLEVRGGYNEQFF.

Written as DNA, the CDR3 is TGCGCCAGCAGCCCCCGCGGGGGTACAGGATCGGGAAACACCATATATTTT. This gives the protein CASSPRGGTGSGNTIYF. The chain is built from TRBV5-1 and TRBJ1-3; possibly TRBD1 for D (5 bases). The CDR3 is 17 amino acids. The V gene's germline CDR1 is SGHRS and CDR2 YFSETQ. Trimming pared 4 bases from V and 4 bases from J, leaving 21 bases between. Looking up the rest from reference TRBV5-1 and TRBJ1-3 gives the full variable domain: KAGVTQTPRYLIKTRGQQVTLSCSPISGHRSVSWYQQTPGQGLQFLFEYFSETQRNKGNFPGRFSGRQFSNSRSEMNVSTLELGDSALYLCASSPRGGTGSGNTIYFGEGSWLTVV.

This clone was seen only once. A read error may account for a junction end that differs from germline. The CDR3 loop reads CASSSAVPGTGELFF. As DNA, the CDR3 is TGTGCCAGCAGCTCAGCGGTCCCGGGCACCGGTGAGCTGTTTTTT. V and J are TRBV7-2 and TRBJ2-2; a possible D gene is TRBD2 (5 bases). Germline CDR1 reads SGHTA; CDR2 reads FQGNSA. The CDR3 has 15 residues.

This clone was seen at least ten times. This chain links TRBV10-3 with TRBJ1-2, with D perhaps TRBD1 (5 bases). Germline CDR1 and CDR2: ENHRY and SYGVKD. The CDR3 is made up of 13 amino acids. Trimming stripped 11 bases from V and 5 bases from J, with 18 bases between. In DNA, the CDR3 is TGTGCCTACTTTGCGGGCAGGGTTTATGGCTACACCTTC. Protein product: CAYFAGRVYGYTF.

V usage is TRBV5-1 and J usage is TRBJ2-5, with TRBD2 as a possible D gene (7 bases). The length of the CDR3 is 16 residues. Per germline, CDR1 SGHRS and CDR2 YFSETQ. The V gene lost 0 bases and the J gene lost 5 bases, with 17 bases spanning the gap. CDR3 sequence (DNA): TGCGCCAGCAGCTTGGCCGCGGGGGCTGACCGGGAGACCCAGTACTTC. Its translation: CASSLAAGADRETQYF.

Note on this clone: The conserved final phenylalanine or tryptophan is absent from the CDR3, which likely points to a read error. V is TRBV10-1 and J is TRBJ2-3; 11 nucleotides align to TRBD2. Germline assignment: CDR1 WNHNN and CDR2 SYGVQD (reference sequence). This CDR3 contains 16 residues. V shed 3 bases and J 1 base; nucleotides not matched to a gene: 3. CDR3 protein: CASSDTTSGGTDTQYL. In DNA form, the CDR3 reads TGCGCCAGCAGTGATACGACTAGCGGGGGCACAGATACGCAGTATCTT.

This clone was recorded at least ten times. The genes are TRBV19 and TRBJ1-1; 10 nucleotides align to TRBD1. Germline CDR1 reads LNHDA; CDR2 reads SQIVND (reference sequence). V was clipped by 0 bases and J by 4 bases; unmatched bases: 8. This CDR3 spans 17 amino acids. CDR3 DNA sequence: TGTGCCAGTAGTATAGATTCCAGCCGGACAGGGGGCACTGAAGCTTTCTTT. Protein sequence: CASSIDSSRTGGTEAFF.

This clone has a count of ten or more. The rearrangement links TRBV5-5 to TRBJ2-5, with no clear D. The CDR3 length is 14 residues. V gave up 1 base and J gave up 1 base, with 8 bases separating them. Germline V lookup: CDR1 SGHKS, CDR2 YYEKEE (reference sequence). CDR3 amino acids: CASSLLEIQETQYF. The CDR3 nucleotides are TGTGCCAGCAGCTTGTTGGAAATCCAAGAGACCCAGTACTTC.

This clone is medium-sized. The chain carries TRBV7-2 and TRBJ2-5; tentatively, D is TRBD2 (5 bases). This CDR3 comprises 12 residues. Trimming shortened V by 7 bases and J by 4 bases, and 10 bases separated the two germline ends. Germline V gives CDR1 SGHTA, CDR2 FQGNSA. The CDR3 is CASTNRGETQYF. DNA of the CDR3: TGTGCCAGCACAAATCGGGGAGAGACCCAGTACTTC.

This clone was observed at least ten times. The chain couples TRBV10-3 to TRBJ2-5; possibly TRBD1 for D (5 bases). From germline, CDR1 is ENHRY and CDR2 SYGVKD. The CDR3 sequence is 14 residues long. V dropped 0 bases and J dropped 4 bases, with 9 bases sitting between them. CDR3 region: CAISESYRGETQYF. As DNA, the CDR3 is TGTGCCATCAGTGAGTCGTATAGGGGAGAGACCCAGTACTTC.

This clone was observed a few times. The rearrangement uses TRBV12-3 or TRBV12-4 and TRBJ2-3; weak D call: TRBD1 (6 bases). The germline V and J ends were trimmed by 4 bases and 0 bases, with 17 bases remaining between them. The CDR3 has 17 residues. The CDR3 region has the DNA TGTGCCAGCAGTTCCGCTACGGGGACACTTAGCACAGATACGCAGTATTTT. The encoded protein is CASSSATGTLSTDTQYF.

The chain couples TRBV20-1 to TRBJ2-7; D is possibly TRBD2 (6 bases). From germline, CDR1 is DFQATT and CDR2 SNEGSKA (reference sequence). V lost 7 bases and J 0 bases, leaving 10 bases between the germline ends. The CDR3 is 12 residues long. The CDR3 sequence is CSVLAISYEQYF. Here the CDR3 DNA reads TGCAGTGTTCTAGCGATCTCCTACGAGCAGTACTTC.

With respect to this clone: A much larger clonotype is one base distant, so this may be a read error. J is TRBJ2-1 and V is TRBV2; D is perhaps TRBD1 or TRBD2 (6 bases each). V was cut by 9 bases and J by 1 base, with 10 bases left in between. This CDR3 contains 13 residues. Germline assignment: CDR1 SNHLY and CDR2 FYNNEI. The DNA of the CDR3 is TGTGCCAGTAGGGGGAGGTCCTACAATGAGCAGTTCTTC. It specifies CASRGRSYNEQFF.

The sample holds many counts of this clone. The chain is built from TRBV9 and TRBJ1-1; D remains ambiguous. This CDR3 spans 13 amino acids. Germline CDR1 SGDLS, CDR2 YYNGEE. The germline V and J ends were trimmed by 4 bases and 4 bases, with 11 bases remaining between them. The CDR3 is CASSLSGGTEAFF. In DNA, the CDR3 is TGTGCCAGCAGCCTCAGCGGTGGCACTGAAGCTTTCTTT.

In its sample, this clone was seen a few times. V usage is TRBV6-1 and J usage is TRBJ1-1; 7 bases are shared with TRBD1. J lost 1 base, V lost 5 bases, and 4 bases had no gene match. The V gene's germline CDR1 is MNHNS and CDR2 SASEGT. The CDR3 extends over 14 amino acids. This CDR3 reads CASSPGTANTEAFF. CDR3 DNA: TGTGCCAGCAGTCCCGGGACAGCGAACACTGAAGCTTTCTTT.

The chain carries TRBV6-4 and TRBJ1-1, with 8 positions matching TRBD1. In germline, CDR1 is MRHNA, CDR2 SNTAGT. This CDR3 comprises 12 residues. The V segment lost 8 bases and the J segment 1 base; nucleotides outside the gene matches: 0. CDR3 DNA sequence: TGTGCCAGCCAGGGGGCGAACACTGAAGCTTTCTTT. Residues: CASQGANTEAFF.

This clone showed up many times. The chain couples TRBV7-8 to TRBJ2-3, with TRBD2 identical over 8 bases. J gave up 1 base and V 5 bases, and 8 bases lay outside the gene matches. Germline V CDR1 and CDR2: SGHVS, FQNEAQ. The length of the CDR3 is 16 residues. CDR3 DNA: TGTGCCAGCAGCCGCCGGCCTAGCGGGCGCACAGATACGCAGTATTTT. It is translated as CASSRRPSGRTDTQYF.

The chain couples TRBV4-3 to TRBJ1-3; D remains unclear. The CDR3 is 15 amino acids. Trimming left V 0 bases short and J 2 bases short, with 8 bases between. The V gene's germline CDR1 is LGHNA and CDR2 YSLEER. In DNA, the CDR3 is TGCGCCAGCAGCCAAGACGGGGTACCTGGAAACACCATATATTTT. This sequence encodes CASSQDGVPGNTIYF.

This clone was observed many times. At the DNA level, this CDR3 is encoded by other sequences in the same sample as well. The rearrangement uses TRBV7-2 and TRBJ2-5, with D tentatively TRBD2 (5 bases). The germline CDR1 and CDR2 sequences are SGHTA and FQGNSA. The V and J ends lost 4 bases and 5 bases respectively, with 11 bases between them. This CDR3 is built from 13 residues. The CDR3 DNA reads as TGTGCCAGCAGCTCTAGCAATATGGAGACCCAGTACTTC. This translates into CASSSSNMETQYF.

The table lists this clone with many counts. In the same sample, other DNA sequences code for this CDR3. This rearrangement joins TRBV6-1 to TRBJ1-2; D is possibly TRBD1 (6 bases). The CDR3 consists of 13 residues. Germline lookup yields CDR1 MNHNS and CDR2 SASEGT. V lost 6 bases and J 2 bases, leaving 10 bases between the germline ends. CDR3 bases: TGTGCCAGCAGAACAGGGTTCAACTATGGCTACACCTTC. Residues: CASRTGFNYGYTF.